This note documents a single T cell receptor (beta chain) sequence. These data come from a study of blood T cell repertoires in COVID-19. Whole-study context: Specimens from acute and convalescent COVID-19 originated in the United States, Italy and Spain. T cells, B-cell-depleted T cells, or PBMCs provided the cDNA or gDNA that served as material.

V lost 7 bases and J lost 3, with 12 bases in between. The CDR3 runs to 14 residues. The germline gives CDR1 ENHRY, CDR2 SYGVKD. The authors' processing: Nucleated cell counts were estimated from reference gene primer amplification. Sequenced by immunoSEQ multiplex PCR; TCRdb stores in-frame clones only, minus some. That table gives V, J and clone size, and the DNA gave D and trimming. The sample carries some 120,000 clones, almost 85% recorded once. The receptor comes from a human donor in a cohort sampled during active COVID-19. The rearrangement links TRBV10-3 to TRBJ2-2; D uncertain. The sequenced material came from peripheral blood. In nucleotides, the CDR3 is TGTGCCATCAAATCCGAGGCGGACACCGGGGAGCTGTTTTTT. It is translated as CAIKSEADTGELFF.